This section outlines one T cell receptor (beta chain) sequence together with its context. Its cognate antigen is unknown. This sample is part of a study of cytomegalovirus exposure and HLA in healthy donors. Study-level information: An early release of data contained about 85 million unique TCRs, which came from HLA-typed donors. Study-wide points: Earlier analysis found most TCR beta V segments productive about 90% or about 30% of the time.

The CDR3 extends over 13 amino acids. The V gene lost 1 base and the J gene lost 8 bases, with 10 bases spanning the gap. The germline gives CDR1 SGHKS, CDR2 YYEKEE (reference sequence). The study ran its PCR with 60 Vbeta and 13 Jbeta primers. Per the study methods: An analysis that came later counted 60 million to 80 million unique TCR beta chains, approximately 12 million shared. The table came from immunoSEQ multiplex PCR; TCRdb's copy has only in-frame clones and leaves some out. That table is the source of V, J and clone size, and D and trimming were worked out from the DNA. This sample carries about 160,000 clones, nearly 80% of them seen once, and the ten largest clones take around 3.3%.

The TCR comes from a woman between 35 and 50 years old in good health and CMV-seronegative. The chain carries TRBV5-5 and TRBJ2-1, with D maybe TRBD2 (5 bases). The specimen sequenced was PBMCs. CDR3 nucleotides: TGTGCCAGCAGCTTGCGAGGGTACGATGAGCAGTTCTTC. Translating gives CASSLRGYDEQFF.